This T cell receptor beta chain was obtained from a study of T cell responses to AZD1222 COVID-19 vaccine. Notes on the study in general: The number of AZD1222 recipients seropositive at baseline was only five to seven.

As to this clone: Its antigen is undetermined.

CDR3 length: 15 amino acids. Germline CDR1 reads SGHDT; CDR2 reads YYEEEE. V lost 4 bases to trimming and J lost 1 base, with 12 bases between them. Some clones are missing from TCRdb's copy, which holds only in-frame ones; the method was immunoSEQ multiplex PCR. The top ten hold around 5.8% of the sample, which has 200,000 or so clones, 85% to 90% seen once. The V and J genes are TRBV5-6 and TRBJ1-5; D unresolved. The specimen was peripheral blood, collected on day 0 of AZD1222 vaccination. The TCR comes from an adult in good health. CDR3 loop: CASSPDPGSNQPQHF. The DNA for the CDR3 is TGTGCCAGCAGCCCCGATCCCGGAAGCAATCAGCCCCAGCATTTT.